What follows is one T cell receptor beta chain and its context. Trimming left V 5 bases short and J 4 bases short, with 12 bases between. The CDR3 extends over 15 amino acids. Germline-derived CDR1 and CDR2 are MNHEY and SMNVEV (reference sequence). The data were taken from a study of blood T cell repertoires in COVID-19. Profiled with immunoSEQ multiplex PCR; TCRdb holds only in-frame clones, not every one. The repertoire holds 55,000 to 65,000 clones, with around 90% as singletons. This chain connects TRBV27 to TRBJ1-6, with D possibly being TRBD1 (6 bases). This TCR derives from a woman aged 80 or over with active COVID-19. Sequencing was performed on peripheral blood. The CDR3 sequence is CASSPSQGYNSPLHF. CDR3 sequence (DNA): TGTGCCAGCAGTCCTTCACAGGGTTATAATTCACCCCTCCACTTT.